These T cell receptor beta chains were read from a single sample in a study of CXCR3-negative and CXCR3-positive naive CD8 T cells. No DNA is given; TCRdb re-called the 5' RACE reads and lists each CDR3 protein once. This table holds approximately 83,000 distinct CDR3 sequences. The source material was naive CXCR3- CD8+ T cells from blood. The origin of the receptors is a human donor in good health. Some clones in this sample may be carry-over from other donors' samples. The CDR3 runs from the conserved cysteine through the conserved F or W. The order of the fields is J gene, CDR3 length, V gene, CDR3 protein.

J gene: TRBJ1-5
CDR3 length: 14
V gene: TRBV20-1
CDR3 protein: CSARVRGSNQPQHF

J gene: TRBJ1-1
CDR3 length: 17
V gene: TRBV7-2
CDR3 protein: CASSLAGVEGADTEAFF

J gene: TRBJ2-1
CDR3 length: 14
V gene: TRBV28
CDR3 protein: CASSFDGPYNEQFF

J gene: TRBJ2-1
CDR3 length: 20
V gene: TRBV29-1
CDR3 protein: CSVVGFGGFAGGPAYNEQFF

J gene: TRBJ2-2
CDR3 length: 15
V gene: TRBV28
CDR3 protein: CASSLTGESTGELFF

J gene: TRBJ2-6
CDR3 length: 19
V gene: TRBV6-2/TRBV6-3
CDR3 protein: CASSYYGTGLKAGANVLTF

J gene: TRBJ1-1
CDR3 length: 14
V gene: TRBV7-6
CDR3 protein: CASSPPAPGTEAFF

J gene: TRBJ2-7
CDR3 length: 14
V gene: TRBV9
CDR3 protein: CASSGGVPSYEQYF

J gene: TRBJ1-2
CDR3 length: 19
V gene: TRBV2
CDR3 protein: CASSEAARGSFYVNYGYTF

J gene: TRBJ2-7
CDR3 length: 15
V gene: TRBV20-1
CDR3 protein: CSASRGLAGPYEQYF

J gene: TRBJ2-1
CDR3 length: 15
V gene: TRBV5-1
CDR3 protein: CASSPDYDSYNEQFF

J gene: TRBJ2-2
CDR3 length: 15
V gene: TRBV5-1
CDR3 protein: CASSIGTANTGELFF

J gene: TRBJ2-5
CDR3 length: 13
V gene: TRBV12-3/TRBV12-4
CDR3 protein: CASSLFSKETQYF

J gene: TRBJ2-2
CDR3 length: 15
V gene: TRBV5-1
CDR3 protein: CASSLVGANTGELFF

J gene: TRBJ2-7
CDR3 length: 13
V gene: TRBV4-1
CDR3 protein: CASSQGSAGETYF

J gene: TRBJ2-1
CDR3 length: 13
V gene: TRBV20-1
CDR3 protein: CSVGGSSYNEQFF

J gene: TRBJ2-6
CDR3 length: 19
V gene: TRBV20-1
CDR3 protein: CSARDQFSGRGSGANVLTF

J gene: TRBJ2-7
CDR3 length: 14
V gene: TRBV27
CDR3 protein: CASSSLHSSYEQYF

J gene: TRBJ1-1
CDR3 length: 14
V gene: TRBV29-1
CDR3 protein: CSVPWTGLNTEAFF

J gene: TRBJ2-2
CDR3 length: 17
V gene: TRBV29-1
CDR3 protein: CSVEDPEAPSVDGELFF

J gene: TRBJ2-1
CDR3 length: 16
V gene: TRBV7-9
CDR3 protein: CASSSTLVGPYNEQFF

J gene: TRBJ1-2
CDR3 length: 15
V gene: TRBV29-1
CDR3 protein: CSAFLPGQGRYGYTF

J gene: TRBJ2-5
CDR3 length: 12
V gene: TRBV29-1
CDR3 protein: CSARTALETQYF

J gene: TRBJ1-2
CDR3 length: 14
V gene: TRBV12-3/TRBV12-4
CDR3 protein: CASSWGQEAFGYTF

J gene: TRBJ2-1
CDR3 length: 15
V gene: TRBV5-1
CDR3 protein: CASSIGPSSYNEQFF

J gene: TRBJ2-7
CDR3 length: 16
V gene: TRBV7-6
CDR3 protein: CASSLVVASGCYEQYF

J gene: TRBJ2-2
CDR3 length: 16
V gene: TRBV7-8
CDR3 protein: CASSLGTGSSAGELFF

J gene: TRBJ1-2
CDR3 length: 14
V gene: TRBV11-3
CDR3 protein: CASSSRTGVYGYTF

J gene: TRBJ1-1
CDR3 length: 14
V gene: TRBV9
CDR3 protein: CASSVEGSDTEAFF

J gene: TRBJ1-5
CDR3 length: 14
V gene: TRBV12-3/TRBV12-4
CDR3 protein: CASSGTGVNQPQHF

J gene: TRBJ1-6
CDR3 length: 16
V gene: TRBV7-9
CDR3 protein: CASSPYRTGYSSPLHF

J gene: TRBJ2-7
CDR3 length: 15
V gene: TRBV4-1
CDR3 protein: CASSQEDRSAGEQYF

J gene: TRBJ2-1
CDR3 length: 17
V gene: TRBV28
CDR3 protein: CASSASGISWSYNEQFF

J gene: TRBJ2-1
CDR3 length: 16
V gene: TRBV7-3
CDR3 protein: CASSLEASGGYNEQFF

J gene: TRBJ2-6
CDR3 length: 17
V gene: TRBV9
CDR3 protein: CASSPDAQGTGANVLTF

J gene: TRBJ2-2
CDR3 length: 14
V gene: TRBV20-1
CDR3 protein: CSAREDRDTGELFF

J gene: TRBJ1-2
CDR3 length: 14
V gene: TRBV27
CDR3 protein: CASRPSTGGRGYTF

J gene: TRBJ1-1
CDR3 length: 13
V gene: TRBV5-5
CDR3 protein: CASSLGVGAEAFF

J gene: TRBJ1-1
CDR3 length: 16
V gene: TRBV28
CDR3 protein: CASSLLRYLEDTEAFF

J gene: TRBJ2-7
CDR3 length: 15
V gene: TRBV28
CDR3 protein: CASSSRGPTSYEQYF

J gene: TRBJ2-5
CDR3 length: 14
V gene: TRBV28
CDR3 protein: CASSMDRGQETQYF

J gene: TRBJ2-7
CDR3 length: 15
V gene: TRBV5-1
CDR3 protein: CASSLVPGLTYEQYF

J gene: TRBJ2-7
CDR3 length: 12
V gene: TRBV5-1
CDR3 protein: CASSLTGAEQYF

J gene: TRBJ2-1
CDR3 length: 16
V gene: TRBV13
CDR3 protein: CASSPRGGVPYNEQFF

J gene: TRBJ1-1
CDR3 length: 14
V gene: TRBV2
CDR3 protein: CAFRPGLERPEAFF

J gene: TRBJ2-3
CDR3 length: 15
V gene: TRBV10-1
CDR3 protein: CASSEIAGGTDTQYF

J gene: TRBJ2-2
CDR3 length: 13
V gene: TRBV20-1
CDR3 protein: CSAATDNTGELFF

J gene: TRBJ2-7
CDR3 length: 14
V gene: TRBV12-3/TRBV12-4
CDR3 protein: CASSYGSSGHEQYF

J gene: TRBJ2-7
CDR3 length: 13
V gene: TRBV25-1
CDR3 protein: CASSGGVVYEQYF

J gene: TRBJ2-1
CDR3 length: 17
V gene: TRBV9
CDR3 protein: CASSVFPRQGVIHEQFF

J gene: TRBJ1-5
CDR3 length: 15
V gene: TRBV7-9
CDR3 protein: CASSLETEIGRPQHF

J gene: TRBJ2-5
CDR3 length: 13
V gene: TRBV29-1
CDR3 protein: CSVESPAFETQYF

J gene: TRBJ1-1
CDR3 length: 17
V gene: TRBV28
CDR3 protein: CASSLLSIAGGDTEAFF

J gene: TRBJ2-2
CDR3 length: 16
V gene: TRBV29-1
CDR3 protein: CSVDLTGTDHTGELFF

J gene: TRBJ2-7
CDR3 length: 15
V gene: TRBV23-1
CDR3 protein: CASINRLTETYEQYF

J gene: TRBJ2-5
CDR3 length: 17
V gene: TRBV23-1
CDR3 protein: CASSPPDREMERETQYF

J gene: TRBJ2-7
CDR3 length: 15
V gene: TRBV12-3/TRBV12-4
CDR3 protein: CASSSDRSYSYEQYF

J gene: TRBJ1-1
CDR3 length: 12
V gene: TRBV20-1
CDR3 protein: CSVSLETPEAFF

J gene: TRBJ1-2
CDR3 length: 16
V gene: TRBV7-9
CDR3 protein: CASSSITGQEIYGYTF